This T cell receptor (beta chain) was sequenced for a study of OX40 agonist ivuxolimab in advanced cancers. Findings and limits, study-wide: Part of the nonresponder group also had normalized T-cell clonal expansion that was low.

Sequencing used immunoSEQ multiplex PCR; TCRdb keeps in-frame clones, though not all of them. The sample comprises tens of thousands of clones, roughly 94% of which are singletons, and roughly 0.53% rests with the top ten. Germline CDR1 and CDR2: SGDLS and YYNGEE. This CDR3 is 14 amino acids long. Trimming stripped 0 bases from V and 7 bases from J, with 11 bases between. As regards this clone: Its matching antigen is unknown.

Blood sampling took place at baseline, cycle 4 day 1, and cycle 7 day 1. This TCR derives from an adult with an advanced solid tumor such as melanoma, head and neck, liver or kidney cancer. V is TRBV9 and J is TRBJ2-1; D is unresolved. Sequenced here: CD4+ or CD8+ T cells sorted from blood, sampled in a trial of the OX40 agonist ivuxolimab. Here the CDR3 reads CASSVVGSSNEQFF. In DNA form, the CDR3 reads TGTGCCAGCAGCGTAGTTGGTAGCTCTAATGAGCAGTTCTTC.